Below, 15 T cell receptor beta chains from the same sample are listed, as sequenced in a study of blood T cell repertoires in COVID-19. Clones were read by immunoSEQ multiplex PCR, and TCRdb kept only the in-frame ones, dropping some. The repertoire holds roughly 190,000 clones, with less than 90% as singletons. Material for sequencing was peripheral blood. The origin of the receptors is a woman aged 65 to 85 with COVID-19, enrolled during active disease.

This clone was picked up one time. The J gene is TRBJ1-1, the V gene TRBV5-1; D uncertain. This CDR3 has 13 residues. Trimming cost V 3 bases and J 1 base, with 7 bases left between them. The germline V gene encodes CDR1 SGHRS and CDR2 YFSETQ. CDR3 coding DNA: TGCGCCAGCAGCTCGGTTCCGAACACTGAAGCTTTCTTT. Protein: CASSSVPNTEAFF.

The V and J genes are TRBV30 and TRBJ1-2; D gene uncertain. The germline V gene encodes CDR1 GTSNPN and CDR2 SVGIG (reference sequence). This CDR3 is 10 amino acids long. V lost 7 bases, J lost 2 bases, and 5 bases lay in between. CDR3 residues: CASGNYGYTF. The CDR3 DNA sequence: TGTGCCTCCGGGAACTATGGCTACACCTTC.

This rearrangement joins TRBV11-2 to TRBJ1-4; D is perhaps TRBD1 (6 bases). Trimming stripped 1 base from V and 0 bases from J, with 9 bases between. This CDR3 contains 16 residues. Per the germline V gene, CDR1 is SGHAT and CDR2 is FQNNGV. The CDR3 bases are TGTGCCAGCAGCTTAGGATACAGGGCAACTAATGAAAAACTGTTTTTT. Its translation is CASSLGYRATNEKLFF.

The rearrangement links TRBV13 to TRBJ1-1; D not certain. V lost 5 bases, J lost 0 bases, and 16 bases lay in between. The CDR3 runs to 16 residues. Germline CDR1 is PRHDT and CDR2 is FYEKMQ (reference sequence). The CDR3 reads CASSQRVSPLNTEAFF. As DNA, the CDR3 is TGTGCCAGCAGCCAGAGGGTTTCACCTCTGAACACTGAAGCTTTCTTT.

The rearrangement uses TRBV7-9 and TRBJ2-1; TRBD2 matches 11 bases. The ends lost 5 bases at V and 4 bases at J; junction bases unmatched: 7. The CDR3 is 16 residues long. CDR1 and CDR2 (germline): SEHNR, FQNEAQ (reference sequence). The CDR3 here is CASSHSGRAAYNEQFF. Written as DNA, the CDR3 is TGTGCCAGCAGCCATAGCGGGAGGGCAGCATACAATGAGCAGTTCTTC.

This clone appeared once. V usage is TRBV29-1 and J usage is TRBJ1-1; D unresolved. V was clipped by 4 bases and J by 1 base, with 10 bases between them. There are 13 residues in the CDR3. The V gene's germline CDR1 is SQVTM and CDR2 ANQGSEA. CDR3 DNA: TGCAGCGTTGTTAGATTTGGGAACACTGAAGCTTTCTTT. Amino acid sequence: CSVVRFGNTEAFF.

The chain joins TRBV19 to TRBJ1-2; the match to TRBD1 covers 8 bases. The V gene end was trimmed by 4 bases and the J gene end by 5 bases; junction bases not matched to a gene: 3. The CDR3 has 13 residues. CDR1 is LNHDA, CDR2 SQIVND, per germline (reference sequence). The DNA of the CDR3 is TGTGCCAGTAGTACCCGACAGGGGTATGGCTACACCTTC. This translates into CASSTRQGYGYTF.

The table lists this clone with a count of one. The chain links TRBV3-1 (or the pseudogene TRBV3-2) to TRBJ2-5; 8 bases match TRBD1. The CDR3 loop spans 15 amino acids. J was trimmed by 5 bases and V by 4 bases; bases with no gene match: 9. The germline V gene has CDR1 LGHDT and CDR2 YNNKEL (reference sequence). CDR3 DNA sequence: TGTGCCAGCAGCCCGACTGGGACAGGCGGCGAGACCCAGTACTTC. It codes for CASSPTGTGGETQYF.

The V and J genes are TRBV25-1 and TRBJ2-3; 11 nucleotides agree with TRBD2. Losses at the gene ends were 10 bases for V and 5 bases for J; bases not matched to a gene: 11. Germline CDR1 MGHDK, CDR2 SYGVNS. The CDR3 runs to 15 residues. The CDR3 nucleotides are TGTGCCACCTCGAGCCGTCTAGCGGGGGGAGATACGCAGTATTTT. Its translation is CATSSRLAGGDTQYF.

The chain employs TRBV27 and TRBJ2-7; the D gene is possibly TRBD2 (6 bases). The CDR3 covers 14 residues. The germline V gene has CDR1 MNHEY and CDR2 SMNVEV (reference sequence). V was cut by 7 bases and J by 2 bases, with 15 bases left in between. Here the CDR3 reads CASKLDRGTYEQYV. CDR3 DNA sequence: TGTGCCAGCAAACTTGACCGGGGGACCTACGAGCAGTACGTC.

The chain's CDR3 is CASSPRTGDEKLFF. CDR3 DNA: TGTGCCAGCAGTCCGAGGACAGGGGATGAAAAACTGTTTTTT. The rearrangement uses TRBV28 and TRBJ1-4, with 9 bases lining up with TRBD1. Losses at the gene ends were 5 bases for V and 6 bases for J; bases not matched to a gene: 4. Germline V gene data show CDR1 as MDHEN and CDR2 as SYDVKM. The length of the CDR3 is 14 residues.

J is TRBJ1-4 and V is TRBV15; 9 positions agree with TRBD1. CDR3 length equals 15 residues. V shed 5 bases and J 8 bases; nucleotides not matched to a gene: 9. Germline values: CDR1 LNHNV, CDR2 YYDKDF (reference sequence). The CDR3, as DNA: TGTGCCACCAGCTTCCAGGACAGGGGTAACGAAAAACTGTTTTTT. Protein product: CATSFQDRGNEKLFF.

The rearrangement uses TRBV5-5 and TRBJ1-1; D possibly corresponds to TRBD1 (5 bases). CDR3 length: 12 amino acids. The V end was cut by 4 bases, the J end by 6 bases, with 10 bases between. Germline V gene data show CDR1 as SGHKS and CDR2 as YYEKEE (reference sequence). The CDR3 region is CASSTGGAEAFF. CDR3 DNA sequence: TGTGCCAGCAGCACGGGGGGGGCTGAAGCTTTCTTT.

V usage is TRBV7-2 and J usage is TRBJ2-1; a possible D gene is TRBD2 (5 bases). The CDR3 is made up of 14 amino acids. Trimming removed 5 bases from V and 6 bases from J, with 14 bases in between. Germline CDR1 SGHTA, CDR2 FQGNSA. The CDR3 sequence: CASSPHMSGNEQFF. CDR3 coding DNA: TGTGCCAGCAGCCCGCACATGAGCGGCAATGAGCAGTTCTTC.

The chain combines TRBV29-1 with TRBJ1-1; 9 bases are shared with TRBD1. CDR1 and CDR2 (germline): SQVTM, ANQGSEA. The CDR3 has 12 amino acids. The trim removed 7 bases at V and 3 bases at J, leaving 3 bases unmatched. The CDR3 DNA sequence: TGCAGCGGAGACAGGGGGGACACTGAAGCTTTCTTT. This gives the protein CSGDRGDTEAFF. The full variable domain, in which reference TRBV29-1 and TRBJ1-1 provide the parts outside the CDR3, is SAVISQKPSRDICQRGTSLTIQCQVDSQVTMMFWYRQQPGQSLTLIATANQGSEATYESGFVIDKFPISRPNLTFSTLTVSNMSPEDSSIYLCSGDRGDTEAFFGQGTRLTVV.